The next 15 T cell receptor beta chains were all read from a single sample in a study of shared clonotypes between healthy human individuals. Assay used: immunoSEQ multiplex PCR; TCRdb lists only in-frame clones, some missing. The table lists about 1 million clones, approximately 72% of them singletons, with 1.4% in the top ten. The source material was memory CD4+ T cells sorted from blood. The subset denotes: CD45RA-negative fraction. The receptors shown here come from a man between 18 and 35 years old in good health.

The chain links TRBV28 to TRBJ1-5, with D unresolved. This CDR3 comprises 16 residues. V was trimmed by 5 bases and J by 2 bases, leaving 16 bases between them. CDR1 and CDR2 from the germline V gene are MDHEN and SYDVKM. This CDR3 reads CASSLPGWSRNQPQHF. The CDR3 nucleotides read TGTGCCAGCAGTCTCCCGGGATGGAGTCGCAATCAGCCCCAGCATTTT.

This chain uses TRBV2 with TRBJ2-3; D call uncertain. Trimming removed 6 bases from V and 11 bases from J, with 12 bases in between. Germline assignment: CDR1 SNHLY and CDR2 FYNNEI. This CDR3 contains 11 residues. The CDR3 is CASRLTWGQYF. The CDR3 DNA reads as TGTGCCAGCAGGTTGACCTGGGGGCAGTATTTT.

This clone has a single count. The gene calls are TRBV6-5 and TRBJ1-3; TRBD1 agrees at 9 bases. The J segment lost 4 bases and the V segment lost 6 bases, leaving 7 bases of the junction unmatched. This CDR3 region has 15 residues. Germline CDR1 is MNHEY and CDR2 is SVGAGI. This CDR3 reads CASRTGGKTGNTIYF. Written as DNA, the CDR3 is TGTGCCAGCAGGACAGGGGGAAAGACGGGAAACACCATATATTTT.

A note on this clone: The sample carries other DNA sequences with the same CDR3. This chain uses TRBV4-2 with TRBJ1-1, with TRBD1 as a possible D gene (6 bases). V lost 0 bases and J lost 5, with 10 bases in between. The CDR3 extends over 14 amino acids. The germline V gene encodes CDR1 LGHNA and CDR2 YNFKEQ. The CDR3 is CASSQDEGGTEAFF. In nucleotides, the CDR3 is TGTGCCAGCAGCCAAGACGAGGGGGGGACTGAAGCTTTCTTT.

This chain connects TRBV5-6 to TRBJ1-1, with TRBD1 matching 10 bases. This CDR3 is built from 18 residues. V shed 1 base, J shed 10 bases, and the junction held 19 bases outside the gene matches. Germline V CDR1 and CDR2: SGHDT, YYEEEE. CDR3 nucleotide sequence: TGTGCCAGCAGCTTGAATGGCCGACAGGGGGCAATTGGTAGAGGAGCTTTCTTT. This encodes CASSLNGRQGAIGRGAFF.

J is TRBJ1-2 and V is TRBV11-2; 9 bases are shared with TRBD1. The CDR3 has 16 residues. Germline CDR1 reads SGHAT; CDR2 reads FQNNGV. Losses at the gene ends were 3 bases for V and 5 bases for J; bases not matched to a gene: 10. CDR3 coding DNA: TGTGCCAGCAGCTTGGCCACAGGGGGCGCTGGGTATGGCTACACCTTC. It codes for CASSLATGGAGYGYTF.

V is TRBV18 and J is TRBJ2-3; 7 positions agree with TRBD2. The ends lost 3 bases at V and 2 bases at J; junction bases unmatched: 5. The CDR3 spans 15 residues. Germline CDR1 reads KGHSH; CDR2 reads LQKENI. CDR3 amino acids: CASSPPTSLTDTQYF. In DNA, the CDR3 is TGTGCCAGCTCACCCCCGACTAGCCTCACAGATACGCAGTATTTT.

The chain links TRBV14 to TRBJ2-7; no clear D. Germline CDR1 reads SGHDN; CDR2 reads FVKESK. V was shortened by 2 bases and J by 9 bases, with 11 bases between the two germline ends. This CDR3 has 12 residues. CDR3 sequence: CASSQHKVVQYF. The CDR3 region has the DNA TGTGCCAGCAGCCAACATAAGGTGGTGCAGTACTTC.

The rearrangement links TRBV4-3 to TRBJ2-5, with 7 bases identical to TRBD2. Germline V gene lookup returns CDR1 LGHNA and CDR2 YSLEER. The CDR3 has 14 amino acids. Unmatched junction bases numbered 7, after V lost 4 bases and J lost 5 bases. The CDR3 loop reads CASSLGTMAETQYF. In DNA, the CDR3 is TGCGCCAGCAGCCTCGGGACTATGGCCGAGACCCAGTACTTC.

Notes on this clone: Since a much larger clone is just one base distant, this may be a read error. Other DNA sequences in this sample translate to the same CDR3. The chain links TRBV7-9 to TRBJ2-3, with D hard to call. The CDR3 has 11 amino acids. V lost 5 bases, J lost 3 bases, and 3 bases lay in between. Germline V lookup: CDR1 SEHNR, CDR2 FQNEAQ (reference sequence). In DNA, the CDR3 is TGTGCCAGCAGCCCGACAGATACGCAGTATTTT. The encoded protein is CASSPTDTQYF.

This sequence joins TRBV7-2 and TRBJ2-7, with no clear D. V was pared by 2 bases and J by 2 bases, with 10 bases between. The CDR3 is 14 amino acids. Germline-derived CDR1 and CDR2 are SGHTA and FQGNSA. The CDR3 region has the DNA TGTGCCAGCAGCTTATACGGAGACCCCTACGAGCAGTACTTC. It encodes CASSLYGDPYEQYF.

This chain joins TRBV6-1 and TRBJ2-1; no firm D call. This CDR3 has 10 amino acids. The germline V gene encodes CDR1 MNHNS and CDR2 SASEGT. V was trimmed by 8 bases and J by 7 bases, leaving 6 bases between them. The CDR3 nucleotides read TGTGCCAGCGAACATAATGAGCAGTTCTTC. Amino acid sequence: CASEHNEQFF.

The table lists this clone with a few counts. The chain employs TRBV28 and TRBJ1-5; no definite D call. CDR1 and CDR2 (germline): MDHEN, SYDVKM. The ends were cut back, 6 bases at V and 4 bases at J, with 7 bases in the middle. CDR3 size: 12 residues. Here the CDR3 reads CASRGPNQPQHF. The CDR3 DNA reads as TGTGCCAGCAGGGGCCCGAATCAGCCCCAGCATTTT.

The V gene is TRBV10-3, the J gene TRBJ1-6; 7 bases agree with TRBD1. Trimming took 3 bases from V and 10 from J; bases not matched to a gene: 6. Germline V gene data show CDR1 as ENHRY and CDR2 as SYGVKD. The CDR3 runs to 14 residues. The CDR3 protein is CAISDGQDGSPLHF. CDR3 nucleotide sequence: TGTGCCATCAGTGATGGACAGGACGGGTCACCCCTCCACTTT.

This chain joins TRBV27 and TRBJ2-7; 10 nucleotides align to TRBD1. The CDR3 has 14 residues. Per the germline V gene, CDR1 is MNHEY and CDR2 is SMNVEV (reference sequence). V lost 6 bases, J lost 2 bases, and 4 bases stayed unmatched. The CDR3 region has the DNA TGTGCCAGCAGCTGGGGACAGGGGACCTACGAGCAGTACTTC. As protein: CASSWGQGTYEQYF.